One sample yielded the 11 T cell receptor beta chains listed below, sequenced in a study of cytomegalovirus exposure and HLA in healthy donors. PCR involved 60 Vbeta and 13 Jbeta primers. Method: immunoSEQ multiplex PCR; TCRdb's copy keeps in-frame clones and lacks some. The sample has about 160,000 clones, 80% to 90% seen once. Material for sequencing was PBMCs. These receptors came from a man aged 50 or older in good health and CMV-seropositive.

The chain has TRBV18 and TRBJ1-1; no clear D gene. Trimming shortened V by 3 bases and J by 1 base, and 18 bases separated the two germline ends. CDR3 length equals 17 residues. CDR1 KGHSH and CDR2 LQKENI come from the germline V gene. The CDR3 nucleotides read TGTGCCAGCTCACCGGAGGATGGTTCCAGGCGGAACACTGAAGCTTTCTTT. As protein: CASSPEDGSRRNTEAFF.

The chain has TRBV5-5 and TRBJ2-6; D gene ambiguous. V was shortened by 4 bases and J by 2 bases, with 7 bases between the two germline ends. Germline assignment: CDR1 SGHKS and CDR2 YYEKEE (reference sequence). The CDR3 has 14 residues. CDR3: CASSPGPGANVLTF. The CDR3 DNA sequence: TGTGCCAGCAGCCCAGGCCCTGGGGCCAACGTCCTGACTTTC.

V gene TRBV9 combines with J gene TRBJ1-1; D call uncertain. This CDR3 has 13 residues. Trimming pared 4 bases from V and 7 bases from J, leaving 14 bases between. Germline values: CDR1 SGDLS, CDR2 YYNGEE. In DNA form, the CDR3 reads TGTGCCAGCAGCTTACGCCCGTACGGTGAAGCTTTCTTT. Translation: CASSLRPYGEAFF.

The chain carries TRBV6-1 and TRBJ2-2; 9 bases match TRBD1. The CDR3 is 15 amino acids. The V segment lost 4 bases and the J segment 4 bases; nucleotides outside the gene matches: 4. From germline, CDR1 is MNHNS and CDR2 SASEGT. CDR3 region: CASSVTGGSTGELFF. The CDR3 DNA reads TGTGCCAGCAGTGTGACAGGGGGGAGCACCGGGGAGCTGTTTTTT.

V is TRBV7-6 and J is TRBJ1-5, with D maybe TRBD1 (6 bases). Germline CDR1 and CDR2: SGHVS and FNYEAQ. Trimming stripped 1 base from V and 7 bases from J, with 11 bases between. The CDR3 has 14 amino acids. This chain's CDR3 is CASSLDTGQQPQHF. CDR3 coding DNA: TGTGCCAGCAGCTTAGATACAGGGCAACAGCCCCAGCATTTT.

The V and J genes are TRBV4-2 and TRBJ2-1, with a tentative D call TRBD2 (6 bases). In germline, CDR1 is LGHNA, CDR2 YNFKEQ. The CDR3 extends over 16 amino acids. With 2 bases removed from V and 5 bases from J, the gap between germline ends came to 16 bases. CDR3 amino acids: CASSQQTSLPHNEQFF. CDR3 bases: TGTGCCAGCAGCCAACAAACTAGCCTCCCACACAATGAGCAGTTCTTC.

The J gene is TRBJ2-1, the V gene TRBV4-1; TRBD2 aligns across 10 bases. The CDR3 extends over 15 amino acids. The V segment lost 4 bases and the J segment 6 bases; nucleotides outside the gene matches: 6. Germline CDR1 is MGHRA and CDR2 is YSYEKL. This CDR3 reads CASSLTSGELNEQFF. DNA of the CDR3: TGCGCCAGCAGCCTAACTAGCGGGGAGCTCAATGAGCAGTTCTTC.

This rearrangement joins TRBV7-9 to TRBJ2-1; 13 nucleotides agree with TRBD2. With 5 bases clipped from V and 7 bases from J, the junction kept 8 bases outside the gene matches. Germline CDR1 reads SEHNR; CDR2 reads FQNEAQ (reference sequence). This CDR3 contains 16 residues. The CDR3 protein is CASSPTSGGASNEQFF. DNA for the CDR3: TGTGCCAGCAGCCCCACTAGCGGGGGGGCCTCGAATGAGCAGTTCTTC.

The chain links TRBV6-5 to TRBJ2-1; 7 nucleotides agree with TRBD1. Trimming cost V 6 bases and J 3 bases; bases outside gene matches: 5. From germline, CDR1 is MNHEY and CDR2 SVGAGI. This CDR3 contains 14 residues. The CDR3 bases are TGTGCCAGCAGAAACCGGGACAGCTACAATGAGCAGTTCTTC. Its protein is CASRNRDSYNEQFF.

J is TRBJ1-1 and V is TRBV10-2; D is undetermined. Germline CDR1 WSHSY, CDR2 SAAADI. Trimming pared 3 bases from V and 2 bases from J, leaving 13 bases between. This CDR3 is 15 amino acids long. This CDR3 is CASSETAQPNTEAFF. CDR3 nucleotides: TGCGCCAGCAGTGAAACCGCACAGCCAAACACTGAAGCTTTCTTT.

This clone appeared a few times. The V and J genes are TRBV7-5 and TRBJ2-2; TRBD1 was called by the table and not checked on the DNA. TRBV7-5 is shown as a pseudogene. This CDR3 contains 14 residues. CDR3 bases: TGTGCCAGAAGCCCTTGGACAGGGCCCGGGGAGCTGTTTTTT. Protein product: CARSPWTGPGELFF.